Shown below are 15 T cell receptor beta chains from a single sample sequenced in a study of cytotoxic CD8 clonotypes in ibrutinib-treated CLL. The assay was immunoSEQ multiplex PCR, and TCRdb's table has in-frame clones only and misses some. The sample yields approximately 100,000 clones, about 58% seen once. The sequenced sample was PBMCs, obtained after 24 months of ibrutinib treatment. The receptor set was obtained from a human donor with chronic lymphocytic leukemia.

The CDR3 spells CASSLRGGRDNEQFF. The DNA of the CDR3 is TGTGCCAGCAGCTTACGGGGGGGCCGGGACAATGAGCAGTTCTTC. This chain links TRBV7-2 with TRBJ2-1, with 8 bases lining up with TRBD2. V was pared by 2 bases and J by 5 bases, with 5 bases of the junction left unmatched. The CDR3 is 15 amino acids. Germline CDR1 is SGHTA and CDR2 is FQGNSA.

This clone was observed a handful of times. The chain uses TRBV9 and TRBJ2-7; maybe TRBD1 (6 bases). The CDR3 runs 13 residues. Germline V gives CDR1 SGDLS, CDR2 YYNGEE. V gave up 5 bases and J gave up 2 bases, with 11 bases separating them. CDR3 DNA: TGTGCCAGCAGTGGGACATCTGCCTACGAGCAGTACTTC. Encoded protein: CASSGTSAYEQYF. The variable domain in full, completed from reference TRBV9 and TRBJ2-7, reads DSGVTQTPKHLITATGQRVTLRCSPRSGDLSVYWYQQSLDQGLQFLIQYYNGEERAKGNILERFSAQQFPDLHSELNLSSLELGDSALYFCASSGTSAYEQYFGPGTRLTVT.

The chain has TRBV7-9 and TRBJ2-7, with 8 nucleotides matching TRBD2. J lost 2 bases, V lost 3 bases, and 3 bases had no gene match. Germline V lookup: CDR1 SEHNR, CDR2 FQNEAQ (reference sequence). The CDR3 covers 14 residues. CDR3 nucleotides: TGTGCCAGCAGCTTTCCCGGGGGGGCCTACGAGCAGTACTTC. Translating it yields CASSFPGGAYEQYF.

This sequence joins TRBV7-2 and TRBJ2-5; TRBD2 is a possible D gene (5 bases). TRBJ2-7 matches the DNA end more closely, so the J call is doubtful. Germline V gene data show CDR1 as SGHTA and CDR2 as FQGNSA. There are 13 residues in the CDR3. The DNA for the CDR3 is TGTGCCAGCAGCTCGGACTCATACTACGAGCAGTACTTC. Its protein product is CASSSDSYYEQYF.

With respect to this clone: A junction end diverges from the germline sequence, so it may reflect a read error. The J gene is TRBJ1-6, the V gene TRBV30; D is perhaps TRBD1 (6 bases). This CDR3 is built from 19 residues. CDR1 and CDR2 from the germline V gene are GTSNPN and SVGIG (reference sequence). CDR3: CAWGVGLVPGQISNSPLHF. CDR3 nucleotides: TGTGCCTGGGGTGTAGGCCTCGTCCCGGGACAAATATCAAATTCACCCCTCCACTTT.

The rearrangement uses TRBV12-2 and TRBJ1-1. TRBV12-2 is annotated as a pseudogene. The CDR3 is 19 amino acids. The CDR3 reads CASRLAQSEVEGPNTEAFF. The DNA for the CDR3 is TGTGCAAGTCGCTTAGCGCAATCGGAGGTGGAGGGACCGAACACTGAAGCTTTCTTT.

The chain combines TRBV28 with TRBJ1-2; D possibly corresponds to TRBD1 (5 bases). Trimming removed 4 bases from V and 2 bases from J, with 14 bases in between. The CDR3 has 15 residues. Germline CDR1 reads MDHEN; CDR2 reads SYDVKM. This CDR3 reads CASSSPSTVNYGYTF. Written as DNA, the CDR3 is TGTGCCAGCAGTTCCCCGTCGACAGTAAACTATGGCTACACCTTC.

In nucleotides, the CDR3 is TGTGCCAGCACCAATGGGGGGTCCTATGGCTACACCTTC. Residues: CASTNGGSYGYTF. The rearrangement joins TRBV7-3 to TRBJ1-2; D possibly corresponds to TRBD1 (5 bases). The CDR3 extends over 13 amino acids. Per the germline V gene, CDR1 is SGHTA and CDR2 is FQGTGA. Trimming removed 7 bases at V and 4 bases at J, with 13 bases between. Combining the CDR3 with reference TRBV7-3 and TRBJ1-2 gives the whole variable domain GAGVSQTPSNKVTEKGKYVELRCDPISGHTALYWYRQSLGQGPEFLIYFQGTGAADDSGLPNDRFFAVRPEGSVSTLKIQRTERGDSAVYLCASTNGGSYGYTFGSGTRLTVV.

The chain couples TRBV5-1 to TRBJ2-4; 7 bases match TRBD1. Unmatched junction bases numbered 5, after V lost 0 bases and J lost 8 bases. The germline gives CDR1 SGHRS, CDR2 YFSETQ. The CDR3 has 14 amino acids. The CDR3 coding sequence is TGCGCCAGCAGCTTGGGACAGGGTGGGGACATTCAGTACTTC. This translates into CASSLGQGGDIQYF. The whole variable domain, filled in from reference TRBV5-1 and TRBJ2-4, reads KAGVTQTPRYLIKTRGQQVTLSCSPISGHRSVSWYQQTPGQGLQFLFEYFSETQRNKGNFPGRFSGRQFSNSRSEMNVSTLELGDSALYLCASSLGQGGDIQYFGAGTRLSVL.

V and J are TRBV19 and TRBJ2-7, with 8 nucleotides matching TRBD1. Germline CDR1 and CDR2: LNHDA and SQIVND (reference sequence). The CDR3 is 14 amino acids. V shed 4 bases and J 4 bases; nucleotides not matched to a gene: 6. In DNA, the CDR3 is TGTGCCAGTAGTACCGGGACAGGTGTTTACGAGCAGTACTTC. Translated, it gives CASSTGTGVYEQYF.

V usage is TRBV25-1 and J usage is TRBJ1-1; TRBD1 might be the D (6 bases). There are 15 residues in the CDR3. Trimming removed 2 bases at V and 0 bases at J, with 10 bases between. The germline V gene has CDR1 MGHDK and CDR2 SYGVNS. The CDR3 coding sequence is TGTGCCAGCAGTGAAGGGGGGCGAGTGAACACTGAAGCTTTCTTT. Translating gives CASSEGGRVNTEAFF.

The chain employs TRBV19 and TRBJ1-1; D is unresolved. Deletions cut 4 bases from V and 1 base from J, with 4 bases between. Looked up from germline, CDR1 is LNHDA and CDR2 is SQIVND (reference sequence). The CDR3 loop spans 12 amino acids. The CDR3 DNA reads as TGTGCCAGTAGTAAGGCGAACACTGAAGCTTTCTTT. It codes for CASSKANTEAFF.

The chain joins TRBV5-1 to TRBJ2-7; maybe TRBD1 (6 bases). V was clipped by 4 bases and J by 2 bases, with 13 bases between them. The CDR3 contains 14 residues. CDR1 is SGHRS, CDR2 YFSETQ, per germline. The CDR3 DNA is TGCGCCAGCAGCCCACAGGGAAGTCCCTACGAGCAGTACTTC. This sequence encodes CASSPQGSPYEQYF.

V usage is TRBV4-2 and J usage is TRBJ1-1; 9 nucleotides line up with TRBD1. This CDR3 is 18 amino acids long. V was clipped by 3 bases and J by 7 bases; unmatched bases: 18. Germline V gene data show CDR1 as LGHNA and CDR2 as YNFKEQ. DNA for the CDR3: TGTGCCAGCAGCCATCTACCCCAGGGACAGGGAGAATCCTTTGAAGCTTTCTTT. Its translation: CASSHLPQGQGESFEAFF.

V and J are TRBV6-6 and TRBJ1-5, with D possibly TRBD1 on 5 matching bases. CDR3 length: 13 amino acids. V was trimmed by 5 bases and J by 5 bases, leaving 10 bases between them. Germline CDR1 is MNHNY and CDR2 is SVGAGI (reference sequence). CDR3 nucleotides: TGTGCCAGCAGTAGACAGCTCTATCAGCCCCAGCATTTT. It codes for CASSRQLYQPQHF.